These 16 T cell receptor beta chains came from one sample sequenced in a study of blood T cells in healthy people across ages. With a J-beta primer mix and a sample-barcoded 5' primer, a second PCR ran about 7 to 12 cycles. TCRdb redid the calling of the 5' RACE reads with MiXCR, one entry per CDR3 protein. The sample records over 1,500,000 distinct CDR3 sequences, roughly 52% being singletons. The specimen was blood. Receptors originate from a middle-aged woman in good health.

The chain uses TRBV7-2 and TRBJ2-5; 9 nucleotides agree with TRBD1. Germline V gives CDR1 SGHTA, CDR2 FQGNSA. With 5 bases clipped from V and 4 bases from J, the junction kept 8 bases outside the gene matches. The CDR3 runs 15 residues. The CDR3 spells CASSLGDRVTETQYF. The CDR3 DNA follows: TGTGCCAGCAGCCTAGGGGACAGGGTAACAGAGACCCAGTACTTC.

The gene calls are TRBV4-1 and TRBJ2-2, with 11 bases aligning to TRBD2. CDR3 length: 16 residues. In germline, CDR1 is MGHRA, CDR2 YSYEKL. J was trimmed by 8 bases and V by 3 bases; bases with no gene match: 8. The CDR3 loop reads CASSHPGLAGGGELFF. For the CDR3, the DNA is TGCGCCAGCAGCCACCCAGGACTAGCGGGTGGGGGGGAGCTGTTTTTT.

This sequence joins TRBV24-1 and TRBJ2-7, with unresolved D. There are 13 residues in the CDR3. Germline V gives CDR1 KGHDR, CDR2 SFDVKD. V gave up 3 bases and J gave up 2 bases, with 7 bases separating them. The CDR3 is CATSDAPTYEQYF. Written as DNA, the CDR3 is TGTGCCACCAGTGATGCGCCGACCTACGAGCAGTACTTC.

V usage is TRBV5-1 and J usage is TRBJ2-5; the match to TRBD1 covers 7 bases. Germline V gene sequence: CDR1 SGHRS, CDR2 YFSETQ. V lost 6 bases, J lost 1 base, and 9 bases stayed unmatched. The CDR3 totals 15 residues. The CDR3 region is CASTWAGGFQETQYF. In DNA, the CDR3 is TGCGCCAGCACTTGGGCAGGGGGATTCCAAGAGACCCAGTACTTC.

The chain combines TRBV3-1 with TRBJ2-1, with D perhaps matching TRBD2 (5 bases). V shed 0 bases and J shed 2 bases, with 11 bases lying between them. Germline V lookup: CDR1 LGHDT, CDR2 YNNKEL (reference sequence). The CDR3 length is 16 residues. CDR3 sequence reads: CASSQDSAAAYNEQFF. The CDR3 DNA reads TGTGCCAGCAGCCAAGATTCAGCGGCAGCCTACAATGAGCAGTTCTTC.

This clonotype was found many times. The chain uses TRBV12-3 or TRBV12-4 and TRBJ2-5; TRBD2 matches at 11 bases. This CDR3 region has 15 residues. The V gene end was trimmed by 3 bases and the J gene end by 3 bases; junction bases not matched to a gene: 3. The CDR3 region has the DNA TGTGCCAGCAGTTTGGGACTAGCGGTGGAAGAGACCCAGTACTTC. It is translated as CASSLGLAVEETQYF.

The chain carries TRBV7-2 and TRBJ1-5; D unresolved. With 5 bases removed from V and 4 bases from J, the gap between germline ends came to 12 bases. The CDR3 length is 14 residues. Per the germline V gene, CDR1 is SGHTA and CDR2 is FQGNSA. The CDR3 protein is CASSPNSGNQPQHF. In nucleotides, the CDR3 is TGTGCCAGCAGCCCGAACTCTGGTAATCAGCCCCAGCATTTT. Together with reference TRBV7-2 and TRBJ1-5, the CDR3 gives the full variable domain: GAGVSQSPSNKVTEKGKDVELRCDPISGHTALYWYRQSLGQGLEFLIYFQGNSAPDKSGLPSDRFSAERTGGSVSTLTIQRTQQEDSAVYLCASSPNSGNQPQHFGDGTRLSIL.

This chain links TRBV11-2 with TRBJ2-1, with D perhaps TRBD1 (8 bases). Trimming stripped 4 bases from V and 8 bases from J, with 15 bases between. Germline-derived CDR1 and CDR2 are SGHAT and FQNNGV. The CDR3 is 14 amino acids. The CDR3 DNA sequence: TGTGCCAGCAGCTATCAACAGGGGGGGCATGAGCAGTTCTTC. Its translation: CASSYQQGGHEQFF.

The chain carries TRBV28 and TRBJ2-1; either TRBD1 or TRBD2 may supply D (5 bases each). Trimming left V 7 bases short and J 4 bases short, with 11 bases between. The CDR3 runs to 13 residues. Germline CDR1 and CDR2: MDHEN and SYDVKM. Written as DNA, the CDR3 is TGTGCCAGCATCCCGGGACGTTACAATGAGCAGTTCTTC. Amino acid sequence: CASIPGRYNEQFF. The whole variable domain, remainder taken from reference TRBV28 and TRBJ2-1, is DVKVTQSSRYLVKRTGEKVFLECVQDMDHENMFWYRQDPGLGLRLIYFSYDVKMKEKGDIPEGYSVSREKKERFSLILESASTNQTSMYLCASIPGRYNEQFFGPGTRLTVL.

CDR3 nucleotides: TGTGCCACCAGCAGAGAACAGACCGCTCACTATGGCTACACCTTC. This codes for CATSREQTAHYGYTF. V gene TRBV15 combines with J gene TRBJ1-2; D is undetermined. V was clipped by 0 bases and J by 3 bases, with 11 bases between them. The germline CDR1 and CDR2 sequences are LNHNV and YYDKDF (reference sequence). This CDR3 has 15 amino acids. The whole variable domain, filled in from reference TRBV15 and TRBJ1-2, reads DAMVIQNPRYQVTQFGKPVTLSCSQTLNHNVMYWYQQKSSQAPKLLFHYYDKDFNNEADTPDNFQSRRPNTSFCFLDIRSPGLGDTAMYLCATSREQTAHYGYTFGSGTRLTVV.

This clonotype has more than one count but fewer than ten. The rearrangement uses TRBV6-2 or TRBV6-3 and TRBJ2-6; 8 positions agree with TRBD1. The germline CDR1 and CDR2 sequences are MNHEY and SVGEGT. The CDR3 is 16 residues long. The V segment lost 6 bases and the J segment 3 bases; nucleotides outside the gene matches: 7. Here the CDR3 DNA reads TGTGCCAGCAGCGGACAGGGTATATTTGGGGCCAACGTCCTGACTTTC. Translating it yields CASSGQGIFGANVLTF.

This chain links TRBV6-5 with TRBJ2-1; 10 nucleotides agree with TRBD2. After removal of 11 bases from V and 7 bases from J, the junction contained 11 bases not matched to a gene. CDR3 length: 14 residues. Germline lookup yields CDR1 MNHEY and CDR2 SVGAGI. The CDR3 is CAASSGGSRNEQFF. CDR3 nucleotides: TGTGCCGCTTCTAGCGGGGGCAGTAGGAATGAGCAGTTCTTC.

With respect to this clonotype: In this CDR3 the conserved last residue, phenylalanine or tryptophan, is missing, so a read error is likely. The chain uses TRBV5-1 and TRBJ2-5; D remains ambiguous. CDR3 length equals 14 residues. The germline V and J ends were trimmed by 1 base and 1 base, with 8 bases remaining between them. Per germline, CDR1 SGHRS and CDR2 YFSETQ. This CDR3 reads CASSLSLAQETQYI. The DNA of the CDR3 is TGCGCCAGCAGCTTGTCCCTTGCCCAAGAGACCCAGTACATC.

This clonotype has a handful of counts. This chain connects TRBV20-1 to TRBJ2-6; tentatively, D is TRBD1 (7 bases). The CDR3 sequence is 16 residues long. The germline gives CDR1 DFQATT, CDR2 SNEGSKA (reference sequence). Trimming took off 5 bases at V and 2 bases at J, with 16 bases between the two ends. CDR3 sequence: CSARPLRGAGANVLTF. The CDR3, as DNA: TGCAGTGCTCGTCCCCTCAGGGGGGCTGGGGCCAACGTCCTGACTTTC.

The V and J genes are TRBV28 and TRBJ1-5, with D tentatively TRBD1 (6 bases). The CDR3 length is 14 residues. V lost 2 bases to trimming and J lost 4 bases, with 9 bases between them. Germline CDR1 MDHEN, CDR2 SYDVKM. The chain's CDR3 is CASSLRGWNQPQHF. CDR3 sequence (DNA): TGTGCCAGCAGTTTAAGGGGGTGGAATCAGCCCCAGCATTTT.

This clonotype came up a few times. This chain joins TRBV7-2 and TRBJ1-2; TRBD1 might be the D (5 bases). CDR1 is SGHTA and CDR2 is FQGNSA in the germline V gene. Trimming took 3 bases from V and 2 from J, leaving 13 bases between them. The CDR3 spans 15 residues. The CDR3 DNA is TGTGCCAGCAGCTTCTTTCAGGGTTCGAACTATGGCTACACCTTC. Its translation: CASSFFQGSNYGYTF.